The 24 T cell receptor beta chains below were found in one sample sequenced in a study of T cell repertoires in cytomegalovirus infection. TCRdb called the reads again in MiXCR, with one record for every CDR3 protein. Found here are 310,000 or so distinct CDR3 sequences, more than 20% of them singletons; the top ten hold over 11%. Sequencing was done on a sample of PBMCs. Receptors were obtained from a human donor in good health (CMV status not recorded). Some clones in this sample may be carry-over from other donors' samples.

The rearrangement uses TRBV20-1 and TRBJ2-4; 8 bases line up with TRBD1. Looked up from germline, CDR1 is DFQATT and CDR2 is SNEGSKA (reference sequence). The CDR3 runs to 12 residues. This chain's CDR3 is CSSRTGLNIQYF. The CDR3 DNA reads as TGCAGCTCCCGGACAGGGTTGAACATTCAGTACTTC.

This chain joins TRBV5-1 and TRBJ1-1, with 8 bases that match TRBD1. The junction had 7 bases not matched to a gene; V was cut back by 4 bases and J by 5 bases. Germline CDR1 reads SGHRS; CDR2 reads YFSETQ. CDR3 length: 14 amino acids. CDR3 sequence: CASSAQGAWTEAFF. In DNA, the CDR3 is TGCGCCAGCAGCGCGCAGGGGGCTTGGACTGAAGCTTTCTTT.

This clonotype was found a few times. The chain employs TRBV11-2 and TRBJ1-2; possibly TRBD1 for D (6 bases). The CDR3 loop spans 15 amino acids. V was pared by 1 base and J by 8 bases, with 17 bases between. Per germline, CDR1 SGHAT and CDR2 FQNNGV. In nucleotides, the CDR3 is TGTGCCAGCAGCTTAGCCCAGGGGTTCGTGGAAGGCTACACCTTC. It encodes CASSLAQGFVEGYTF.

This clonotype was observed a few times. This rearrangement joins TRBV7-9 to TRBJ2-7, with 8 bases identical to TRBD1. V was clipped by 5 bases and J by 2 bases; unmatched bases: 5. The CDR3 covers 14 residues. Germline V gene lookup returns CDR1 SEHNR and CDR2 FQNEAQ (reference sequence). CDR3 loop: CASSADRVPYEQYF. CDR3 in DNA: TGTGCCAGCAGCGCGGACAGGGTCCCCTACGAGCAGTACTTC.

This clonotype has a handful of counts. The chain combines TRBV11-2 with TRBJ2-3; the D gene could be TRBD1 or TRBD2 (5 bases each). V lost 4 bases to trimming and J lost 1 base, with 12 bases between them. Germline CDR1 reads SGHAT; CDR2 reads FQNNGV. The CDR3 loop spans 15 amino acids. The CDR3 bases are TGTGCCAGCAGCTCACGTGGGACGGGCACAGATACGCAGTATTTT. It yields the protein CASSSRGTGTDTQYF.

This clonotype was seen a handful of times. The V gene is TRBV12-3 or TRBV12-4, the J gene TRBJ2-1; D may be TRBD2 (5 bases). The CDR3 contains 14 residues. The germline V and J ends were trimmed by 3 bases and 7 bases, with 13 bases remaining between them. The chain's CDR3 is CASSLIGPGNEQFF. As DNA, the CDR3 is TGTGCCAGCAGTTTGATAGGGCCGGGGAATGAGCAGTTCTTC.

The sample holds a few counts of this clonotype. The CDR3 DNA follows: TGTGCCAGCTCCTGGGCCGTCTATAATTCACCCCTCCACTTT. Its protein is CASSWAVYNSPLHF. The V and J genes are TRBV27 and TRBJ1-6; D call uncertain. The CDR3 totals 14 residues. The V and J ends lost 8 bases and 3 bases respectively, with 11 bases between them. CDR1 and CDR2 (germline): MNHEY, SMNVEV (reference sequence).

The rearrangement uses TRBV28 and TRBJ2-7; TRBD1 is a possible D gene (5 bases). Germline V gives CDR1 MDHEN, CDR2 SYDVKM. The CDR3 totals 15 residues. V gave up 3 bases and J gave up 4 bases, with 16 bases separating them. The CDR3: CASSFLGQKGYEQYF. The CDR3 nucleotides read TGTGCCAGCAGTTTCTTGGGGCAAAAAGGGTACGAGCAGTACTTC.

This clonotype showed up just a few times. The CDR3 bases are TGTGCCAGCAGTTTAACCCAGCTCAATCAGCCCCAGCATTTT. This sequence encodes CASSLTQLNQPQHF. The genes are TRBV12-3 or TRBV12-4 and TRBJ1-5; D not certain. Trimming left V 2 bases short and J 3 bases short, with 8 bases between. CDR3 size: 14 residues.

This clonotype has a handful of counts. The V gene is TRBV5-4, the J gene TRBJ2-5, with TRBD1 matching 7 bases. Trimming took 5 bases from V and 5 from J; bases not matched to a gene: 9. Per germline, CDR1 SGHNT and CDR2 YYREEE (reference sequence). The CDR3 extends over 14 amino acids. The CDR3, as DNA: TGTGCCAGCAGTAGGGGGACAGACTGGGAGACCCAGTACTTC. Encoded protein: CASSRGTDWETQYF. The whole variable domain, filled in from reference TRBV5-4 and TRBJ2-5, reads ETGVTQSPTHLIKTRGQQVTLRCSSQSGHNTVSWYQQALGQGPQFIFQYYREEENGRGNFPPRFSGLQFPNYSSELNVNALELDDSALYLCASSRGTDWETQYFGPGTRLLVL.

J is TRBJ1-2 and V is TRBV5-1; TRBD1 aligns across 12 bases. Losses at the gene ends were 4 bases for V and 5 bases for J; bases not matched to a gene: 6. The germline gives CDR1 SGHRS, CDR2 YFSETQ. The CDR3 is 15 amino acids. This chain's CDR3 is CASSVGQGALYGYTF. The CDR3 region has the DNA TGCGCCAGCAGCGTGGGACAGGGGGCTCTATATGGCTACACCTTC.

This clonotype has ten or more counts. The chain combines TRBV28 with TRBJ1-1; the D is unclear. The CDR3 is 11 residues long. From germline, CDR1 is MDHEN and CDR2 SYDVKM. V lost 7 bases to trimming and J lost 1 base, with 4 bases between them. This chain's CDR3 is CASTKNTEAFF. The CDR3 DNA sequence: TGTGCCAGCACCAAGAACACTGAAGCTTTCTTT.

This clonotype was observed a handful of times. The V and J genes are TRBV29-1 and TRBJ2-5; the D is unclear. The CDR3 contains 14 residues. The V end was cut by 4 bases, the J end by 0 bases, with 12 bases between. CDR1 is SQVTM and CDR2 is ANQGSEA in the germline V gene. The CDR3 bases are TGCAGCGTTGTAAAGAGGAGATACCAAGAGACCCAGTACTTC. It yields the protein CSVVKRRYQETQYF. Together with reference TRBV29-1 and TRBJ2-5, the CDR3 gives the full variable domain: SAVISQKPSRDICQRGTSLTIQCQVDSQVTMMFWYRQQPGQSLTLIATANQGSEATYESGFVIDKFPISRPNLTFSTLTVSNMSPEDSSIYLCSVVKRRYQETQYFGPGTRLLVL.

This clonotype occurred many times. The rearrangement uses TRBV28 and TRBJ2-3, with 13 positions matching TRBD2. From germline, CDR1 is MDHEN and CDR2 SYDVKM. The CDR3 extends over 19 amino acids. V lost 3 bases to trimming and J lost 0 bases; unmatched junction nucleotides: 9. CDR3 residues: CASSFGWTSGGLSTDTQYF. CDR3 in DNA: TGTGCCAGCAGTTTCGGCTGGACTAGCGGGGGCCTTAGCACAGATACGCAGTATTTT.

The chain couples TRBV6-1 to TRBJ2-7; no firm D call. V was clipped by 1 base and J by 4 bases, with 8 bases between them. This CDR3 has 13 residues. The germline V gene encodes CDR1 MNHNS and CDR2 SASEGT. CDR3 coding DNA: TGTGCCAGCAGTGAAGTATTACAGTACGAGCAGTACTTC. Translation: CASSEVLQYEQYF.

Many counts were recorded for this clonotype. This chain uses TRBV7-6 with TRBJ1-1; 9 nucleotides line up with TRBD1. V dropped 4 bases and J dropped 5; count of bases not matched to a gene: 8. The CDR3 contains 15 residues. The V gene's germline CDR1 is SGHVS and CDR2 FNYEAQ. As DNA, the CDR3 is TGTGCCAGCAGCTATATGAACAGGGGGCGGACTGAAGCTTTCTTT. It codes for CASSYMNRGRTEAFF.

The chain has TRBV7-6 and TRBJ2-7; TRBD1 matches 11 bases. The junction had 2 bases not matched to a gene; V was cut back by 4 bases and J by 6 bases. The CDR3 runs to 13 residues. CDR1 SGHVS and CDR2 FNYEAQ come from the germline V gene. The CDR3 here is CASSSGTGGEQYF. The CDR3, as DNA: TGTGCCAGCAGCTCCGGGACAGGGGGCGAGCAGTACTTC.

The chain joins TRBV6-2 or TRBV6-3 to TRBJ1-1; D call uncertain. Trimming cost V 0 bases and J 4 bases, with 12 bases left between them. This CDR3 has 15 residues. Germline CDR1 MNHEY, CDR2 SVGEGT. The CDR3 DNA reads TGTGCCAGCAGTTACTCCCGAGGGCGGGTCACTGAAGCTTTCTTT. Its translation: CASSYSRGRVTEAFF.

The sample holds many counts of this clonotype. V is TRBV7-2 and J is TRBJ1-1; D is uncertain. The CDR3 extends over 14 amino acids. CDR1 and CDR2 from the germline V gene are SGHTA and FQGNSA. V was cut by 5 bases and J by 0 bases, with 10 bases left in between. DNA of the CDR3: TGTGCCAGCAGCCACGGACGGGTGAACACTGAAGCTTTCTTT. This encodes CASSHGRVNTEAFF. The whole variable domain, filled in from reference TRBV7-2 and TRBJ1-1, reads GAGVSQSPSNKVTEKGKDVELRCDPISGHTALYWYRQSLGQGLEFLIYFQGNSAPDKSGLPSDRFSAERTGGSVSTLTIQRTQQEDSAVYLCASSHGRVNTEAFFGQGTRLTVV.

This clonotype was picked up many times. The chain links TRBV7-2 to TRBJ1-5, with D unclear. The germline V and J ends were trimmed by 4 bases and 6 bases, with 10 bases remaining between them. CDR3 length: 13 amino acids. In germline, CDR1 is SGHTA, CDR2 FQGNSA. CDR3 region: CASSSWTSQPQHF. CDR3 in DNA: TGTGCCAGCAGCTCTTGGACCTCTCAGCCCCAGCATTTT.

Ten or more counts support this clonotype. The chain recombines TRBV7-2 with TRBJ2-3, with TRBD2 matching over 7 bases. The CDR3 loop spans 15 amino acids. J was trimmed by 1 base and V by 4 bases; bases with no gene match: 5. Germline loops: CDR1 SGHTA, CDR2 FQGNSA. CDR3 sequence (DNA): TGTGCCAGCAGCTGGGGGGGGGGTGGCACAGATACGCAGTATTTT. Protein product: CASSWGGGGTDTQYF.

The V gene is TRBV7-2, the J gene TRBJ2-5; tentative D call: TRBD2 (5 bases). Per germline, CDR1 SGHTA and CDR2 FQGNSA. The CDR3 covers 16 residues. The ends were cut back, 3 bases at V and 2 bases at J, with 16 bases in the middle. CDR3: CASSLDLGSGQETQYF. The CDR3 DNA sequence: TGTGCCAGCAGCTTGGATTTGGGGTCGGGACAAGAGACCCAGTACTTC.

V and J are TRBV6-2 or TRBV6-3 and TRBJ2-5; the match to TRBD2 covers 9 bases. Germline CDR1 and CDR2: MNHEY and SVGEGT. The CDR3 length is 17 residues. Trimming took 5 bases from V and 5 from J; bases not matched to a gene: 15. The CDR3 spells CASSRRGRGGERETQYF. The CDR3 DNA reads TGTGCCAGCAGTCGCCGAGGGCGGGGGGGCGAGAGGGAGACCCAGTACTTC.

The genes are TRBV19 and TRBJ2-1; D ambiguous. CDR3 length: 15 residues. The ends were cut back, 7 bases at V and 6 bases at J, with 19 bases in the middle. Germline CDR1 LNHDA, CDR2 SQIVND (reference sequence). CDR3: CASKPDSFDFNEQFF. In DNA form, the CDR3 reads TGTGCCAGTAAGCCAGACTCCTTTGATTTCAATGAGCAGTTCTTC.